Listed here are 27 T cell receptor beta chains from one sample, sequenced in a study of T-cell memory formation after mild COVID-19. TCRdb used MiXCR to reprocess the 5' RACE reads, holding one entry per CDR3 protein. Among approximately 60,000 distinct CDR3 sequences listed, 8% to 10% were seen once. The sequenced material came from PBMCs or a T cell subset sorted from them (not recorded which). These receptors were obtained from a man younger than 30 who had mild COVID-19 (a few samples of this study predate the infection). Cell type and time point are not known.

Ten or more counts support this clonotype. The CDR3 loop reads CSASFSGTHNEQFF. In DNA, the CDR3 is TGCAGTGCTAGCTTCTCCGGGACTCATAATGAGCAGTTCTTC. This chain connects TRBV20-1 to TRBJ2-1, with TRBD2 as a possible D gene (6 bases). Trimming took off 3 bases at V and 7 bases at J, with 16 bases between the two ends. CDR3 length: 14 amino acids. CDR1 is DFQATT, CDR2 SNEGSKA, per germline (reference sequence).

Here the CDR3 DNA reads TGTGCCAGCAGCTTAGGATGGAACACTGAAGCTTTCTTT. Protein sequence: CASSLGWNTEAFF. The rearrangement joins TRBV11-3 to TRBJ1-1, with no clear D. Germline CDR1 is SGHNT and CDR2 is YENEEA. The V and J ends lost 1 base and 1 base respectively, with 4 bases between them. There are 13 residues in the CDR3. Full variable domain (rest looked up from reference TRBV11-3 and TRBJ1-1): EAGVVQSPRYKIIEKKQPVAFWCNPISGHNTLYWYLQNLGQGPELLIRYENEEAVDDSQLPKDRFSAERLKGVDSTLKIQPAELGDSAVYLCASSLGWNTEAFFGQGTRLTVV.

This clonotype has at least ten counts. The V call is TRBV5-1, the J call TRBJ2-7; 9 positions agree with TRBD1. The CDR3 extends over 14 amino acids. Trimming took 2 bases from V and 6 from J; bases not matched to a gene: 6. Germline assignment: CDR1 SGHRS and CDR2 YFSETQ. CDR3 loop: CASSFLTGGSEQYF. In DNA, the CDR3 is TGCGCCAGCAGCTTTCTTACAGGGGGCTCCGAGCAGTACTTC.

This clonotype was counted between two and nine times. The V and J genes are TRBV6-2 or TRBV6-3 and TRBJ2-2; the D is unclear. Germline-derived CDR1 and CDR2 are MNHEY and SVGEGT. The ends were cut back, 4 bases at V and 3 bases at J, with 6 bases in the middle. The CDR3 totals 13 residues. CDR3 residues: CASSSHYTGELFF. The CDR3 region has the DNA TGTGCCAGCAGTTCCCACTACACCGGGGAGCTGTTTTTT.

This clonotype was recorded many times. This chain uses TRBV4-3 with TRBJ2-1, with D maybe TRBD1 (5 bases). The germline CDR1 and CDR2 sequences are LGHNA and YSLEER. V dropped 0 bases and J dropped 10 bases, with 13 bases sitting between them. This CDR3 has 14 residues. The CDR3 loop reads CASSQDGSSGEQFF. CDR3 DNA: TGCGCCAGCAGCCAAGATGGTTCGTCAGGGGAGCAGTTCTTC.

This clonotype was observed a handful of times. The chain uses TRBV6-2 or TRBV6-3 and TRBJ1-1; D gene ambiguous. Germline CDR1 and CDR2: MNHEY and SVGEGT. This CDR3 is built from 13 residues. The germline V and J ends were trimmed by 0 bases and 8 bases, with 10 bases remaining between them. CDR3 protein: CASSYSISGEAFF. Here the CDR3 DNA reads TGTGCCAGCAGTTACTCGATTTCTGGAGAAGCTTTCTTT.

This clonotype occurred many times. CDR3 nucleotides: TGCAGCGTTGTCGTACACATGCTAGAGACCCAGTACTTC. Translated: CSVVVHMLETQYF. V gene TRBV29-1 combines with J gene TRBJ2-5; D remains unclear. Trimming cost V 4 bases and J 4 bases, with 13 bases left between them. The CDR3 sequence is 13 residues long. The germline V gene encodes CDR1 SQVTM and CDR2 ANQGSEA. The variable domain in full, completed from reference TRBV29-1 and TRBJ2-5, reads SAVISQKPSRDICQRGTSLTIQCQVDSQVTMMFWYRQQPGQSLTLIATANQGSEATYESGFVIDKFPISRPNLTFSTLTVSNMSPEDSSIYLCSVVVHMLETQYFGPGTRLLVL.

The V gene is TRBV19, the J gene TRBJ1-6; 8 positions agree with TRBD1. V gave up 4 bases and J gave up 0 bases; unmatched junction bases: 8. The CDR3 is 18 amino acids. Germline V gene sequence: CDR1 LNHDA, CDR2 SQIVND (reference sequence). CDR3 protein: CASSTQGQGSSYNSPLHF. CDR3 sequence (DNA): TGTGCCAGTAGTACCCAAGGACAGGGAAGCTCCTATAATTCACCCCTCCACTTT. The variable domain in full, completed from reference TRBV19 and TRBJ1-6, reads DGGITQSPKYLFRKEGQNVTLSCEQNLNHDAMYWYRQDPGQGLRLIYYSQIVNDFQKGDIAEGYSVSREKKESFPLTVTSAQKNPTAFYLCASSTQGQGSSYNSPLHFGNGTRLTVT.

The chain couples TRBV18 to TRBJ2-7, with D tentatively TRBD1 or TRBD2 (5 bases each). Germline V lookup: CDR1 KGHSH, CDR2 LQKENI. V was clipped by 3 bases and J by 9 bases, with 9 bases between them. The CDR3 is made up of 11 amino acids. The CDR3 reads CASSPGDGQYF. In nucleotides, the CDR3 is TGTGCCAGCTCACCCGGGGACGGGCAGTACTTC.

The rearrangement joins TRBV7-2 to TRBJ2-7; D is undetermined. V was shortened by 5 bases and J by 6 bases, with 14 bases between the two germline ends. The CDR3 has 13 amino acids. In germline, CDR1 is SGHTA, CDR2 FQGNSA. This CDR3 reads CASSPDGPVEQYF. The CDR3 region has the DNA TGTGCCAGCAGCCCCGACGGTCCGGTCGAGCAGTACTTC.

This clonotype was recorded a few times. This chain joins TRBV9 and TRBJ1-6; 7 bases are shared with TRBD1. In germline, CDR1 is SGDLS, CDR2 YYNGEE. The CDR3 extends over 14 amino acids. V shed 4 bases and J 12 bases; nucleotides not matched to a gene: 10. CDR3 DNA sequence: TGTGCCAGCAGCCCAAGACAGGGAAGGGGACCCCTCCACTTT. Translation gives CASSPRQGRGPLHF.

This clonotype came up a few times. The chain links TRBV11-2 to TRBJ2-3, with 8 nucleotides matching TRBD2. The CDR3 is made up of 14 amino acids. Germline-derived CDR1 and CDR2 are SGHAT and FQNNGV. Unmatched junction bases numbered 5, after V lost 3 bases and J lost 6 bases. CDR3 residues: CASSFGLAPDTQYF. The CDR3 bases are TGTGCCAGCAGCTTCGGACTAGCCCCCGATACGCAGTATTTT.

This clonotype appeared many times. This chain links TRBV4-3 with TRBJ1-2, with D unresolved. The CDR3 consists of 12 residues. Trimming cost V 3 bases and J 6 bases, with 8 bases left between them. Germline V CDR1 and CDR2: LGHNA, YSLEER. The chain's CDR3 is CASSQSGDGYTF. CDR3 nucleotides: TGCGCCAGCAGCCAGTCGGGTGATGGCTACACCTTC.

This clonotype was seen only a few times. J is TRBJ2-6 and V is TRBV29-1; 7 positions match TRBD2. The CDR3 runs 15 residues. Trimming at V came to 4 bases and at J to 4 bases, leaving 7 bases not matched to a gene. Germline lookup yields CDR1 SQVTM and CDR2 ANQGSEA. CDR3 nucleotide sequence: TGCAGCGTTGCTGGGGAGGGTACCGGGGCCAACGTCCTGACTTTC. Its translation: CSVAGEGTGANVLTF.

The V call is TRBV7-9, the J call TRBJ1-2; D is undetermined. Germline values: CDR1 SEHNR, CDR2 FQNEAQ (reference sequence). V was cut by 4 bases and J by 13 bases, with 13 bases left in between. CDR3 length equals 11 residues. The CDR3 here is CASSSGGDCTF. In DNA form, the CDR3 reads TGTGCCAGCAGCTCCGGTGGAGACTGCACCTTC.

J is TRBJ2-1 and V is TRBV5-1, with D possibly TRBD1 on 6 matching bases. The V end was cut by 4 bases, the J end by 0 bases, with 11 bases between. Germline assignment: CDR1 SGHRS and CDR2 YFSETQ. The CDR3 length is 15 residues. For the CDR3, the DNA is TGCGCCAGCAGCGGGGGCGGCACCTCCTACAATGAGCAGTTCTTC. Translated, it gives CASSGGGTSYNEQFF.

The CDR3 loop reads CASSLGTIYTGELFF. The DNA of the CDR3 is TGCGCCAGCAGCTTGGGGACGATTTACACCGGGGAGCTGTTTTTT. This chain uses TRBV5-1 with TRBJ2-2; unclear D gene. CDR3 length: 15 residues. Looked up from germline, CDR1 is SGHRS and CDR2 is YFSETQ. With 0 bases removed from V and 3 bases from J, the gap between germline ends came to 9 bases.

This rearrangement joins TRBV25-1 to TRBJ2-3; weak D call: TRBD1 (5 bases). The V gene lost 5 bases and the J gene lost 1 base, with 16 bases spanning the gap. The CDR3 runs 16 residues. The germline V gene encodes CDR1 MGHDK and CDR2 SYGVNS. CDR3 DNA: TGTGCCAGCAGTACGGACATTGGGTACGGCACAGATACGCAGTATTTT. It is translated as CASSTDIGYGTDTQYF.

The sample holds a few counts of this clonotype. The chain carries TRBV7-2 and TRBJ1-5; D may be TRBD1 (6 bases). The CDR3 consists of 16 residues. V lost 6 bases, J lost 0 bases, and 15 bases lay in between. CDR1 is SGHTA and CDR2 is FQGNSA in the germline V gene. Here the CDR3 reads CASSRNQGTSNQPQHF. As DNA, the CDR3 is TGTGCCAGCAGTCGAAACCAGGGGACTAGCAATCAGCCCCAGCATTTT. The full variable domain, in which reference TRBV7-2 and TRBJ1-5 provide the parts outside the CDR3, is GAGVSQSPSNKVTEKGKDVELRCDPISGHTALYWYRQSLGQGLEFLIYFQGNSAPDKSGLPSDRFSAERTGGSVSTLTIQRTQQEDSAVYLCASSRNQGTSNQPQHFGDGTRLSIL.

The chain is built from TRBV5-6 and TRBJ2-2; 12 nucleotides align to TRBD2. The CDR3 is made up of 18 amino acids. Germline V gene lookup returns CDR1 SGHDT and CDR2 YYEEEE. J gave up 5 bases and V 0 bases, and 8 bases lay outside the gene matches. CDR3 sequence (DNA): TGTGCCAGCAGCTTGGTGACTAGCGGGGGCCGGGGTACCGGGGAGCTGTTTTTT. Amino acids: CASSLVTSGGRGTGELFF. The entire variable domain, with the rest obtained from reference TRBV5-6 and TRBJ2-2, is as follows: DAGVTQSPTHLIKTRGQQVTLRCSPKSGHDTVSWYQQALGQGPQFIFQYYEEEERQRGNFPDRFSGHQFPNYSSELNVNALLLGDSALYLCASSLVTSGGRGTGELFFGEGSRLTVL.

This clonotype showed up many times. The rearrangement uses TRBV7-2 and TRBJ2-3; TRBD2 matches 11 bases. CDR3 length: 14 residues. V was pared by 3 bases and J by 4 bases, with 0 bases of the junction left unmatched. Germline V CDR1 and CDR2: SGHTA, FQGNSA. The CDR3, as DNA: TGTGCCAGCAGCTTTAGCGGGGGGGCAGATACGCAGTATTTT. This sequence encodes CASSFSGGADTQYF.

A few counts support this clonotype. The DNA for the CDR3 is TGTGCCAGCAGCTTAGTAGGACGTTACTCTGGGGCCAACGTCCTGACTTTC. Its translation is CASSLVGRYSGANVLTF. The J gene is TRBJ2-6, the V gene TRBV7-9; no clear D gene. Germline CDR1 and CDR2: SEHNR and FQNEAQ (reference sequence). The CDR3 extends over 17 amino acids. The germline V and J ends were trimmed by 1 base and 0 bases, with 10 bases remaining between them.

The chain employs TRBV27 and TRBJ2-7; the D gene could be TRBD1 or TRBD2 (7 bases each). Germline V lookup: CDR1 MNHEY, CDR2 SMNVEV (reference sequence). This CDR3 is built from 15 residues. Between the trimmed V and J ends, which lost 3 bases and 8 bases, there was a span of 20 bases. In DNA form, the CDR3 reads TGTGCCAGCAGTTTTTCGGCCAGGGGGGGGGAAAAGCAGTACTTC. It specifies CASSFSARGGEKQYF.

A few counts support this clonotype. The V and J genes are TRBV4-3 and TRBJ2-5; TRBD1 agrees at 11 bases. Trimming removed 1 base from V and 5 bases from J; junction bases left unmatched: 6. This CDR3 contains 16 residues. Per germline, CDR1 LGHNA and CDR2 YSLEER. This CDR3 reads CASSQGTGGAWETQYF. CDR3 DNA sequence: TGCGCCAGCAGCCAAGGGACAGGGGGCGCATGGGAGACCCAGTACTTC.

The table lists this clonotype with a few counts. V usage is TRBV5-5 and J usage is TRBJ1-6, with unresolved D. V was pared by 0 bases and J by 8 bases, with 6 bases between. Germline V gene lookup returns CDR1 SGHKS and CDR2 YYEKEE (reference sequence). This CDR3 is 13 amino acids long. Here the CDR3 reads CASSLDGDSPLHF. CDR3 in DNA: TGTGCCAGCAGCTTGGACGGGGATTCACCCCTCCACTTT.

The V call is TRBV6-2 or TRBV6-3, the J call TRBJ2-1; D gene unclear. Germline-derived CDR1 and CDR2 are MNHEY and SVGEGT. V gave up 6 bases and J gave up 3 bases, with 12 bases separating them. The CDR3 covers 14 residues. In DNA form, the CDR3 reads TGTGCCAGCAGCCATCGGGCAGGCTACAATGAGCAGTTCTTC. Amino acids: CASSHRAGYNEQFF.

The chain employs TRBV7-3 and TRBJ2-3, with D perhaps TRBD1 or TRBD2 (5 bases each). Looked up from germline, CDR1 is SGHTA and CDR2 is FQGTGA. This CDR3 has 13 amino acids. V lost 5 bases to trimming and J lost 3 bases, with 9 bases between them. This CDR3 reads CASSRGETDTQYF. DNA for the CDR3: TGTGCCAGCAGCCGAGGGGAGACAGATACGCAGTATTTT.